A single sample gave rise to the 24 T cell receptor beta chains below, sequenced in a study of blood T cells in healthy people across ages. The authors ran a second PCR of about 7 to 11 cycles using a sample-barcoded 5' primer and a J-beta primer mix. TCRdb passed the 5' RACE reads through MiXCR, listing each CDR3 protein once. This sample has around 1,500,000 distinct CDR3 sequences, with roughly 28% found just once. The source material was blood. The receptors here all came from a woman younger than 45 in good health.

The J gene is TRBJ2-7, the V gene TRBV18, with D maybe TRBD1 (5 bases). There are 15 residues in the CDR3. Germline CDR1 and CDR2: KGHSH and LQKENI. The V gene lost 1 base and the J gene lost 0 bases, with 10 bases spanning the gap. This CDR3 reads CASSPLPRGSYEQYF. As DNA, the CDR3 is TGTGCCAGCTCACCACTTCCTAGGGGCTCCTACGAGCAGTACTTC.

CDR3 sequence (DNA): TGCGCCAGCAGTGATGGGAGGACCACAGATACGCAGTATTTT. Encoded protein: CASSDGRTTDTQYF. The rearrangement joins TRBV10-1 to TRBJ2-3; TRBD2 is a possible D gene (6 bases). V was trimmed by 3 bases and J by 2 bases, leaving 9 bases between them. The V gene's germline CDR1 is WNHNN and CDR2 SYGVQD (reference sequence). This CDR3 region has 14 residues.

Here the CDR3 DNA reads TGTGCCACCAGTGGAGGGGTGCTTTCAGGGGGTGAGCAGTACTTC. Translating gives CATSGGVLSGGEQYF. V gene TRBV24-1 combines with J gene TRBJ2-7, with TRBD1 matching 7 bases. V shed 5 bases and J 7 bases; nucleotides not matched to a gene: 13. This CDR3 spans 15 amino acids. Germline V gene data show CDR1 as KGHDR and CDR2 as SFDVKD.

V and J are TRBV28 and TRBJ2-1; TRBD2 matches at 7 bases. V gave up 5 bases and J gave up 0 bases; unmatched junction bases: 4. In germline, CDR1 is MDHEN, CDR2 SYDVKM. This CDR3 has 15 residues. CDR3 bases: TGTGCCAGCAGTCCTAGCGGACCCTCCTACAATGAGCAGTTCTTC. Translated, it gives CASSPSGPSYNEQFF. Full variable domain (missing parts from reference TRBV28 and TRBJ2-1): DVKVTQSSRYLVKRTGEKVFLECVQDMDHENMFWYRQDPGLGLRLIYFSYDVKMKEKGDIPEGYSVSREKKERFSLILESASTNQTSMYLCASSPSGPSYNEQFFGPGTRLTVL.

The chain links TRBV20-1 to TRBJ2-1; 10 nucleotides align to TRBD2. CDR1 and CDR2 (germline): DFQATT, SNEGSKA (reference sequence). Trimming cost V 3 bases and J 4 bases; bases outside gene matches: 6. The CDR3 spans 15 residues. The CDR3 loop reads CSARALAGVYNEQFF. DNA for the CDR3: TGCAGTGCTAGGGCGCTAGCGGGAGTATACAATGAGCAGTTCTTC.

This clonotype was seen a handful of times. This chain joins TRBV20-1 and TRBJ1-1; D might be TRBD1 (5 bases). V lost 6 bases, J lost 8 bases, and 19 bases lay in between. This CDR3 is 13 amino acids long. Germline assignment: CDR1 DFQATT and CDR2 SNEGSKA (reference sequence). CDR3 coding DNA: TGCAGTGCCCCGGGCGTCGGGGGGGAAGAAGCTTTCTTT. Amino acids: CSAPGVGGEEAFF.

This CDR3 is CASSPRDGSKLFF. The DNA for the CDR3 is TGTGCCAGCAGCCCCAGGGACGGATCGAAACTGTTTTTT. The V and J genes are TRBV12-3 or TRBV12-4 and TRBJ1-4; perhaps TRBD1 as D (5 bases). V lost 6 bases to trimming and J lost 11 bases, with 16 bases between them. The CDR3 is made up of 13 amino acids.

Only a few counts were recorded for this clonotype. The chain is built from TRBV12-3 or TRBV12-4 and TRBJ2-3; D is tentatively TRBD1 or TRBD2 (5 bases each). This CDR3 is 15 amino acids long. V lost 5 bases and J lost 5, with 17 bases in between. The CDR3 protein is CASSLRGRVKDTQYF. In DNA, the CDR3 is TGTGCCAGCAGTCTTCGGGGCAGGGTCAAAGATACGCAGTATTTT.

DNA of the CDR3: TGCAGCGTGACCCACAGGGGAACTGAAGCTTTCTTT. Amino acid sequence: CSVTHRGTEAFF. The chain recombines TRBV29-1 with TRBJ1-1; 7 nucleotides agree with TRBD1. Unmatched junction bases numbered 6, after V lost 6 bases and J lost 5 bases. From germline, CDR1 is SQVTM and CDR2 ANQGSEA. The CDR3 contains 12 residues.

This clonotype has just a few counts. Possible read error: a much larger clone is one base away. The chain joins TRBV20-1 to TRBJ2-3; D perhaps matches TRBD1 (7 bases). This CDR3 has 15 amino acids. Trimming shortened V by 0 bases and J by 4 bases, and 14 bases separated the two germline ends. The germline CDR1 and CDR2 sequences are DFQATT and SNEGSKA (reference sequence). In DNA form, the CDR3 reads TGCAGTGCTAGAGATGACGGCAGGGGGGCAGATACGCAGTATTTT. This sequence encodes CSARDDGRGADTQYF.

This clonotype was seen a few times. This rearrangement joins TRBV11-2 to TRBJ2-3; 9 positions match TRBD2. J was trimmed by 3 bases and V by 1 base; bases with no gene match: 5. This CDR3 has 16 amino acids. Germline V gives CDR1 SGHAT, CDR2 FQNNGV. As DNA, the CDR3 is TGTGCCAGCAGCTTAGGACTGGGACTAGCAACAGATACGCAGTATTTT. Translated, it gives CASSLGLGLATDTQYF.

This clonotype has at least ten counts. The J gene is TRBJ1-2, the V gene TRBV4-3, with D possibly being TRBD1 (5 bases). The CDR3 runs 16 residues. Trimming removed 1 base from V and 0 bases from J, with 12 bases in between. CDR1 and CDR2 (germline): LGHNA, YSLEER. The CDR3 DNA reads as TGCGCCAGCAGCCAAGGAGTTCAGGGATCTAACTATGGCTACACCTTC. Its translation: CASSQGVQGSNYGYTF.

In its sample, this clonotype was seen a few times. The chain combines TRBV29-1 with TRBJ2-5; 7 positions agree with TRBD2. With V trimmed by 7 bases and J by 4 bases, 12 bases remained unmatched. This CDR3 has 14 residues. The germline V gene has CDR1 SQVTM and CDR2 ANQGSEA. The CDR3 region is CSAAIVGGPETQYF. Here the CDR3 DNA reads TGCAGCGCCGCGATAGTGGGAGGGCCAGAGACCCAGTACTTC.

Only a few counts were recorded for this clonotype. This sequence joins TRBV13 and TRBJ2-1; no clear D. The germline V gene encodes CDR1 PRHDT and CDR2 FYEKMQ (reference sequence). This CDR3 is built from 13 residues. V lost 2 bases and J lost 6, with 8 bases in between. The CDR3 here is CASSLRSPNEQFF. As DNA, the CDR3 is TGTGCCAGCAGCTTACGATCCCCCAATGAGCAGTTCTTC.

The rearrangement links TRBV7-2 to TRBJ1-2; 9 bases align to TRBD1. The CDR3 contains 16 residues. CDR1 and CDR2 from the germline V gene are SGHTA and FQGNSA. V shed 6 bases, J shed 3 bases, and the junction held 11 bases outside the gene matches. The chain's CDR3 is CASSLRTGGTDYGYTF. The CDR3 region has the DNA TGTGCCAGCAGTCTACGAACAGGGGGCACGGACTATGGCTACACCTTC.

Concerning this clonotype: At one of its ends the junction is not consistent with the germline gene, which may arise from a read error. The V call is TRBV18, the J call TRBJ1-1; D may be TRBD1 (5 bases). The CDR3 is 14 amino acids. Germline assignment: CDR1 KGHSH and CDR2 LQKENI. CDR3 bases: TGTGCCAGCTCCCCCGGGGGGGGGAACACTGAAACTTTCTTT. Protein sequence: CASSPGGGNTETFF. Looking up the rest from reference TRBV18 and TRBJ1-1 gives the full variable domain: NAGVMQNPRHLVRRRGQEARLRCSPMKGHSHVYWYRQLPEEGLKFMVYLQKENIIDESGMPKERFSAEFPKEGPSILRIQQVVRGDSAAYFCASSPGGGNTETFFGQGTRLTVV.

This chain uses TRBV25-1 with TRBJ2-3, with D uncertain. From germline, CDR1 is MGHDK and CDR2 SYGVNS. The V and J ends lost 0 bases and 6 bases respectively, with 4 bases between them. The CDR3 consists of 12 residues. CDR3 coding DNA: TGTGCCAGCAGTGAATATGAGGATACGCAGTATTTT. Translation gives CASSEYEDTQYF.

The chain is built from TRBV5-1 and TRBJ2-6, with D unresolved. CDR1 is SGHRS, CDR2 YFSETQ, per germline. The CDR3 extends over 17 amino acids. Between the trimmed V and J ends, which lost 4 bases and 1 base, there was a span of 15 bases. For the CDR3, the DNA is TGCGCCAGCAGCCCTAAGGGTTATCCTTCTGGGGCCAACGTCCTGACTTTC. Amino acids: CASSPKGYPSGANVLTF.

CDR3 DNA sequence: TGTGCCAGCAGCCACGGACTAGCGGGGGAAGATACGCAGTATTTT. It is translated as CASSHGLAGEDTQYF. The chain recombines TRBV9 with TRBJ2-3; 13 nucleotides match TRBD2. J gave up 5 bases and V 4 bases, and 4 bases lay outside the gene matches. The CDR3 is made up of 15 amino acids. CDR1 is SGDLS, CDR2 YYNGEE, per germline.

This clonotype was detected a few times. This chain joins TRBV7-2 and TRBJ1-5, with 8 bases identical to TRBD1. The CDR3 spans 16 residues. The V gene's germline CDR1 is SGHTA and CDR2 FQGNSA. The J segment lost 2 bases and the V segment lost 5 bases, leaving 8 bases of the junction unmatched. The CDR3 loop is CASSPDRAYGNQPQHF. DNA of the CDR3: TGTGCCAGCAGCCCGGACAGGGCATATGGCAATCAGCCCCAGCATTTT.

The chain links TRBV27 to TRBJ1-5; D ambiguous. This CDR3 is built from 13 residues. CDR1 and CDR2 from the germline V gene are MNHEY and SMNVEV (reference sequence). The ends were cut back, 6 bases at V and 7 bases at J, with 13 bases in the middle. CDR3 region: CASRPEWAQPQHF. The DNA of the CDR3 is TGTGCCAGCAGACCGGAGTGGGCGCAGCCCCAGCATTTT.

The chain couples TRBV28 to TRBJ1-2; possibly TRBD1 for D (6 bases). Per the germline V gene, CDR1 is MDHEN and CDR2 is SYDVKM. The V gene lost 3 bases and the J gene lost 8 bases, with 13 bases spanning the gap. The CDR3 loop spans 13 amino acids. CDR3 DNA sequence: TGTGCCAGCAGTTTTACGGGGGCGAGGGGCTACACCTTC. It yields the protein CASSFTGARGYTF.

This clonotype was detected ten times or more. This chain joins TRBV5-5 and TRBJ2-4; 8 nucleotides match TRBD1. Looked up from germline, CDR1 is SGHKS and CDR2 is YYEKEE (reference sequence). The CDR3 is 13 amino acids. The trim removed 2 bases at V and 6 bases at J, leaving 1 base unmatched. CDR3 sequence: CASSFQGANIQYF. Written as DNA, the CDR3 is TGTGCCAGCAGCTTCCAGGGGGCAAACATTCAGTACTTC.

This chain connects TRBV7-9 to TRBJ1-4; D is undetermined. Trimming cost V 1 base and J 11 bases, with 11 bases left between them. The CDR3 spans 13 residues. In germline, CDR1 is SEHNR, CDR2 FQNEAQ (reference sequence). This chain's CDR3 is CASSLGDVEKLFF. CDR3 DNA: TGTGCCAGCAGCTTAGGTGACGTGGAGAAACTGTTTTTT.